This TCR beta chain is from a study of cytomegalovirus exposure and HLA in healthy donors. Turning to this clone: What it binds is not known.

It was with 60 Vbeta and 13 Jbeta primers that the PCR ran. Libraries were prepared by immunoSEQ multiplex PCR; TCRdb keeps only in-frame clonotypes and omits some of them. The profile covers approximately 140,000 clones, with 82% appearing a single time and 2.7% taken by the ten largest. The study's findings and limits: Certain indistinguishable V segments, among them TRBV6-2 and TRBV6-3, were excluded.

The germline gives CDR1 SGDLS, CDR2 YYNGEE. The CDR3 is 13 residues long. The germline V and J ends were trimmed by 4 bases and 5 bases, with 12 bases remaining between them. Sequencing was done on a sample of PBMCs. The chain is built from TRBV9 and TRBJ2-5; TRBD1 might be the D (5 bases). The source of this sequence is a boy aged 2 to 10 in good health and CMV-seronegative. The CDR3 sequence is CASSRDPGETQYF. The CDR3 nucleotides are TGTGCCAGCAGCCGAGACCCAGGGGAGACCCAGTACTTC.